Below are 17 T cell receptor beta chains sequenced from a single sample in a study of beta chain features in type 1 diabetes listed by TCRdb under 2018. The research as a whole found: A moderate but significant shortening of TCRB CDR3 length was observed in type 1 diabetes patients in all four CD4+ subsets.

The library relied on the immunoSEQ multiplex PCR assay. The entire isolated RNA was reverse transcribed using the High Capacity cDNA Reverse Transcription Kit, and thus expressed TCRB transcripts were sequenced. TCRdb retrieved this table from immuneACCESS and kept in-frame rearrangements only. Not all clones are present; in checked studies, unresolved V genes account for under half, and no reason is known for the remainder. This sample is represented by about 260,000 clones; 20% of them were singletons. 0.028% of the sample goes to the ten largest clones. These receptors' antigens are unknown. Sequencing used naive CD4+ T cells from blood. In light of the paper, this sample's cell subset or site label describes: true naive CD4+ T cells. These receptors all come from a woman aged 40 to 49 with type 1 diabetes.

The table lists this clone with a few counts. Here the CDR3 reads CSVGAVTGELFF. The CDR3 DNA is TGCAGCGTTGGTGCAGTCACCGGGGAGCTGTTTTTT. This chain connects TRBV29-1 to TRBJ2-2; no definite D call. Trimming stripped 4 bases from V and 4 bases from J, with 7 bases between. This CDR3 spans 12 amino acids. The germline gives CDR1 SQVTM, CDR2 ANQGSEA.

The genes are TRBV29-1 and TRBJ2-5, with 7 nucleotides matching TRBD1. The CDR3 covers 12 residues. CDR1 SQVTM and CDR2 ANQGSEA come from the germline V gene. V dropped 4 bases and J dropped 3; count of bases not matched to a gene: 2. CDR3 in amino acids: CSVGQGKETQYF. In nucleotides, the CDR3 is TGCAGCGTTGGACAGGGTAAAGAGACCCAGTACTTC.

The CDR3 region is CATSRKASSVPLGEQFF. The CDR3 DNA follows: TGTGCCACCAGCAGAAAAGCATCTAGCGTCCCCCTAGGGGAGCAGTTCTTC. The chain combines TRBV15 with TRBJ2-1; a weak D match, TRBD2 (6 bases). The CDR3 totals 17 residues. Trimming cost V 2 bases and J 10 bases, with 24 bases left between them. CDR1 and CDR2 (germline): LNHNV, YYDKDF (reference sequence).

The sample holds a few counts of this clone. V and J are TRBV5-1 and TRBJ1-1; 9 bases are shared with TRBD1. CDR3 length: 14 amino acids. Germline values: CDR1 SGHRS, CDR2 YFSETQ. V dropped 3 bases and J dropped 4; count of bases not matched to a gene: 4. CDR3 sequence (DNA): TGCGCCAGCAGCTGGGGGGACAGGGCCACTGAAGCTTTCTTT. Encoded protein: CASSWGDRATEAFF. Using reference TRBV5-1 and TRBJ1-1 for the parts outside the CDR3, the full variable domain is KAGVTQTPRYLIKTRGQQVTLSCSPISGHRSVSWYQQTPGQGLQFLFEYFSETQRNKGNFPGRFSGRQFSNSRSEMNVSTLELGDSALYLCASSWGDRATEAFFGQGTRLTVV.

This clone has just a few counts. The V and J genes are TRBV18 and TRBJ1-3; the D gene is possibly TRBD1 (6 bases). This CDR3 has 14 amino acids. V lost 3 bases and J lost 6, with 12 bases in between. The V gene's germline CDR1 is KGHSH and CDR2 LQKENI. The CDR3 sequence is CASSPAGDVNTIYF. The CDR3 DNA follows: TGTGCCAGCTCACCCGCAGGGGACGTAAACACCATATATTTT.

The rearrangement links TRBV19 to TRBJ1-2; D ambiguous. The CDR3 runs 13 residues. Germline CDR1 LNHDA, CDR2 SQIVND (reference sequence). V gave up 4 bases and J gave up 8 bases, with 14 bases separating them. CDR3 amino acids: CASSTTVTVGYTF. In DNA, the CDR3 is TGTGCCAGTAGTACTACAGTGACGGTGGGCTACACCTTC.

The CDR3 DNA follows: TGTGCCAGCCTGGGGCTTACTGAAGCTTTCTTT. It encodes CASLGLTEAFF. The chain is built from TRBV7-9 and TRBJ1-1, with D perhaps matching TRBD1 (5 bases). There are 11 residues in the CDR3. The germline CDR1 and CDR2 sequences are SEHNR and FQNEAQ (reference sequence). Trimming removed 8 bases from V and 5 bases from J, with 9 bases in between.

The chain links TRBV29-1 to TRBJ1-5, with a tentative D call TRBD1 (5 bases). Trimming cost V 6 bases and J 7 bases, with 16 bases left between them. This CDR3 is built from 13 residues. CDR1 and CDR2 from the germline V gene are SQVTM and ANQGSEA. The CDR3 coding sequence is TGCAGCGTCGTAGGGGTGGCTGGCCAGCCCCAGCATTTT. It yields the protein CSVVGVAGQPQHF.

This chain joins TRBV27 and TRBJ2-5; TRBD2 agrees at 13 bases. The CDR3 runs to 14 residues. CDR1 MNHEY and CDR2 SMNVEV come from the germline V gene (reference sequence). The V and J ends lost 6 bases and 5 bases, in that order; junction bases with no gene match: 3. The CDR3 here is CASRLAGGLETQYF. CDR3 DNA: TGTGCCAGCAGACTAGCGGGGGGGCTGGAGACCCAGTACTTC.

This clone was seen more than once but under ten times. Other DNA sequences in this sample translate to the same CDR3. The chain carries TRBV6-6 and TRBJ2-5; D is unclear. Trimming shortened V by 5 bases and J by 2 bases, and 3 bases separated the two germline ends. Germline CDR1 and CDR2: MNHNY and SVGAGI (reference sequence). The CDR3 totals 11 residues. DNA of the CDR3: TGTGCCAGCAGTCCGCAAGAGACCCAGTACTTC. Its protein product is CASSPQETQYF.

A few counts support this clone. The chain employs TRBV11-2 and TRBJ2-1, with 9 nucleotides matching TRBD1. The germline CDR1 and CDR2 sequences are SGHAT and FQNNGV. CDR3 size: 17 residues. V gave up 2 bases and J gave up 4 bases; unmatched junction bases: 9. The CDR3 DNA reads as TGTGCCAGCAGCTTACGCGTACAGGACAGGGGATACAATGAGCAGTTCTTC. Translation: CASSLRVQDRGYNEQFF.

The chain links TRBV5-6 to TRBJ2-3; 8 positions agree with TRBD2. V lost 5 bases to trimming and J lost 5 bases; unmatched junction nucleotides: 7. CDR3 length equals 14 residues. Germline V gene lookup returns CDR1 SGHDT and CDR2 YYEEEE. CDR3 sequence (DNA): TGTGCCAGCAGGTGGGGACTAGGGGAAGATACGCAGTATTTT. It yields the protein CASRWGLGEDTQYF. Combining the CDR3 with reference TRBV5-6 and TRBJ2-3 gives the whole variable domain DAGVTQSPTHLIKTRGQQVTLRCSPKSGHDTVSWYQQALGQGPQFIFQYYEEEERQRGNFPDRFSGHQFPNYSSELNVNALLLGDSALYLCASRWGLGEDTQYFGPGTRLTVL.

The count of this clone is one. The chain has TRBV18 and TRBJ2-7; possibly TRBD2 for D (7 bases). Trimming took 2 bases from V and 3 from J, leaving 14 bases between them. This CDR3 comprises 15 residues. Germline CDR1 is KGHSH and CDR2 is LQKENI. The CDR3: CASSPVPGGGYEQYF. CDR3 coding DNA: TGTGCCAGCTCACCAGTCCCGGGGGGCGGCTACGAGCAGTACTTC.

The sample holds a few counts of this clone. V is TRBV29-1 and J is TRBJ2-3; 7 nucleotides agree with TRBD2. The length of the CDR3 is 12 residues. CDR1 and CDR2 (germline): SQVTM, ANQGSEA. V trimming: 7 bases; J trimming: 1 base; junction bases outside the gene matches: 2. The CDR3 DNA follows: TGCAGCGCGGGGGGTCGCACAGATACGCAGTATTTT. This sequence encodes CSAGGRTDTQYF.

This clone has more than one count but fewer than ten. The chain employs TRBV7-9 and TRBJ1-4; no firm D call. The CDR3 loop spans 15 amino acids. Germline V gene sequence: CDR1 SEHNR, CDR2 FQNEAQ (reference sequence). V dropped 4 bases and J dropped 0 bases, with 9 bases sitting between them. The CDR3 spells CASSSSTPTNEKLFF. CDR3 DNA sequence: TGTGCCAGCAGCTCCTCCACACCAACTAATGAAAAACTGTTTTTT. Full variable domain (rest looked up from reference TRBV7-9 and TRBJ1-4): DTGVSQNPRHKITKRGQNVTFRCDPISEHNRLYWYRQTLGQGPEFLTYFQNEAQLEKSRLLSDRFSAERPKGSFSTLEIQRTEQGDSAMYLCASSSSTPTNEKLFFGSGTQLSVL.

The rearrangement uses TRBV30 and TRBJ2-7; the D gene is possibly TRBD1 (6 bases). V was shortened by 1 base and J by 0 bases, with 7 bases between the two germline ends. The CDR3 is made up of 13 amino acids. Germline lookup yields CDR1 GTSNPN and CDR2 SVGIG (reference sequence). CDR3 residues: CAWSGGRSYEQYF. CDR3 nucleotide sequence: TGTGCCTGGAGTGGGGGGCGCTCCTACGAGCAGTACTTC.

The chain joins TRBV29-1 to TRBJ1-3; tentatively, D is TRBD1 (6 bases). The V gene's germline CDR1 is SQVTM and CDR2 ANQGSEA. V lost 7 bases and J 4 bases, leaving 14 bases between the germline ends. CDR3 length equals 13 residues. The DNA of the CDR3 is TGCAGCGCGGACAGAGGCGTCGGAAACACCATATATTTT. It codes for CSADRGVGNTIYF.